This is a list of T cell receptor beta chains from one sample in a study of blood T cell repertoires in COVID-19. TCRdb keeps only in-frame clones here, not all; method: immunoSEQ multiplex PCR. The sample includes some 320,000 clones, around 87% seen only once; the top ten take about 8%. The specimen was peripheral blood. The origin of the receptors is a woman in her forties or fifties who had recovered from COVID-19. Each CDR3 is given with its conserved first and last residue. D genes are given only for firm matches. Clone size appears in some rows only: once, few, many, or a class for an expanded clone.

clone size: -
V gene: TRBV28
J gene: TRBJ2-7
D gene: -
CDR3 DNA: TGTGCCAGCAGTTTTACGGATGCAGGCACCTACGAGCAGTACTTC
CDR3 protein: CASSFTDAGTYEQYF

clone size: -
V gene: TRBV6-2/TRBV6-3
J gene: TRBJ1-6
D gene: TRBD1
CDR3 DNA: TGTGCCAGCAGTTACTCGGGACAGGGGCGATCACCCCTCCACTTT
CDR3 protein: CASSYSGQGRSPLHF

clone size: -
V gene: TRBV27
J gene: TRBJ2-2
D gene: TRBD2
CDR3 DNA: TGTGCCAGCAGTTGGGGACTAGCGGGGGCAAACACCGGGGAGCTGTTTTTT
CDR3 protein: CASSWGLAGANTGELFF

clone size: -
V gene: TRBV11-3
J gene: TRBJ2-2
D gene: -
CDR3 DNA: TGTGCCAGCAGCTTAGGAACGGTCACCGGGGAGCTGTTTTTT
CDR3 protein: CASSLGTVTGELFF

clone size: -
V gene: TRBV7-8
J gene: TRBJ1-6
D gene: -
CDR3 DNA: TGTGCCAGCAGCCCATTCACCAGGGGCGGGTCACCCCTCCACTTT
CDR3 protein: CASSPFTRGGSPLHF

clone size: -
V gene: TRBV20-1
J gene: TRBJ2-7
D gene: -
CDR3 DNA: TGCAGTGCTAGATCAGGGTTCGAGCAGTACTTC
CDR3 protein: CSARSGFEQYF

clone size: -
V gene: TRBV3-1/TRBV3-2
J gene: TRBJ1-2
D gene: TRBD1
CDR3 DNA: TGTGCCAGCAGCCAAGCCCCTCCCGGGACAGTCCTCCGGGGCTACACCTTC
CDR3 protein: CASSQAPPGTVLRGYTF

clone size: -
V gene: TRBV3-1/TRBV3-2
J gene: TRBJ2-7
D gene: TRBD2
CDR3 DNA: TGTGCCAGCAGCAAAGCTAGCGGGACTTTCTCCTACGAGCAGTACTTC
CDR3 protein: CASSKASGTFSYEQYF

clone size: -
V gene: TRBV15
J gene: TRBJ1-2
D gene: -
CDR3 DNA: TGTGCCACCAGCAGAAGCAGGGTCGGTGGCTACACCTTC
CDR3 protein: CATSRSRVGGYTF

clone size: -
V gene: TRBV7-9
J gene: TRBJ2-7
D gene: -
CDR3 DNA: TGTGCCAGCAGTCGTACGGGGAGCTACGAGCAGTACTTC
CDR3 protein: CASSRTGSYEQYF

clone size: -
V gene: TRBV27
J gene: TRBJ1-6
D gene: -
CDR3 DNA: TGTGCCAGCAGTTTAGGGGGGACTACGATTTCACCCCTCCACTTT
CDR3 protein: CASSLGGTTISPLHF

clone size: -
V gene: TRBV5-4
J gene: TRBJ1-2
D gene: -
CDR3 DNA: TGTGCCAGCAGCTTGGGAGGGAACAACTATGGCTACACCTTC
CDR3 protein: CASSLGGNNYGYTF

clone size: few
V gene: TRBV5-4
J gene: TRBJ2-7
D gene: -
CDR3 DNA: TGTGCCAGCAGCTGGGGGGTTTCCTCCTACGAGCAGTACTTC
CDR3 protein: CASSWGVSSYEQYF

clone size: -
V gene: TRBV4-2
J gene: TRBJ2-3
D gene: TRBD2
CDR3 DNA: TGTGTCAGCAGCCAAACTAGCGGGGTAGATACGCAGTATTTT
CDR3 protein: CVSSQTSGVDTQYF

clone size: few
V gene: TRBV6-2/TRBV6-3
J gene: TRBJ1-1
D gene: -
CDR3 DNA: TGTGCCAGCAGCCCCAGTGGGAACACTGAAGCTTTCTTT
CDR3 protein: CASSPSGNTEAFF

clone size: -
V gene: TRBV7-2
J gene: TRBJ2-3
D gene: TRBD2
CDR3 DNA: TGTGCCAGCAGGAACGGACTAGCGGGGGGGATAGATACGCAGTATTTT
CDR3 protein: CASRNGLAGGIDTQYF

clone size: -
V gene: TRBV6-1
J gene: TRBJ2-7
D gene: -
CDR3 DNA: TGTGCCAGCAGTGAAGGACTAGTTTCCGAGCAGTACTTC
CDR3 protein: CASSEGLVSEQYF

clone size: -
V gene: TRBV6-1
J gene: TRBJ2-3
D gene: -
CDR3 DNA: TGTGCCAGCAGTGACCCCCCTGGGGGGGCGGGAGATACGCAGTATTTT
CDR3 protein: CASSDPPGGAGDTQYF

clone size: -
V gene: TRBV28
J gene: TRBJ1-1
D gene: -
CDR3 DNA: TGTGCCGCCGGGGGGGCAGGCACTGAAGCTTTCTTT
CDR3 protein: CAAGGAGTEAFF

clone size: -
V gene: TRBV7-2
J gene: TRBJ1-4
D gene: -
CDR3 DNA: TGTGCCAGCAGCTTACAGGGTAATGAAAAACTGTTTTTT
CDR3 protein: CASSLQGNEKLFF

clone size: -
V gene: TRBV5-4
J gene: TRBJ2-7
D gene: -
CDR3 DNA: TGTGCCAGCCATAGAACTGACACCTACGAGCAGTACTTC
CDR3 protein: CASHRTDTYEQYF

clone size: few
V gene: TRBV27
J gene: TRBJ1-5
D gene: -
CDR3 DNA: TGTGCCAGCAGTTGGGGCGGGATGGGCAATCAGCCCCAGCATTTT
CDR3 protein: CASSWGGMGNQPQHF

clone size: once
V gene: TRBV4-3
J gene: TRBJ1-5
D gene: -
CDR3 DNA: TGCGCCAGCAGCCAGGACAGCGGTCAGCCCCAGCATTTT
CDR3 protein: CASSQDSGQPQHF

clone size: -
V gene: TRBV19
J gene: TRBJ2-5
D gene: -
CDR3 DNA: TGTGCCAGTAGTATGGACACACAAGAGACCCAGTACTTC
CDR3 protein: CASSMDTQETQYF

clone size: -
V gene: TRBV7-3
J gene: TRBJ2-5
D gene: -
CDR3 DNA: TGTGCCAGCAGCCCCCTGGACAGAAGAGAGACCCAGTACTTC
CDR3 protein: CASSPLDRRETQYF

clone size: -
V gene: TRBV6-2/TRBV6-3
J gene: TRBJ2-7
D gene: TRBD1
CDR3 DNA: TGTGCCAGCAGCTCCGGACAGGGGGCAGGGGAGCAGTACTTC
CDR3 protein: CASSSGQGAGEQYF

clone size: -
V gene: TRBV28
J gene: TRBJ1-5
D gene: -
CDR3 DNA: TGTGCCAGCAGTCCAGATAGCAATCAGCCCCAGCATTTT
CDR3 protein: CASSPDSNQPQHF

clone size: -
V gene: TRBV28
J gene: TRBJ1-2
D gene: TRBD1
CDR3 DNA: TGTGCCAGCAGTCGCCGCGGGACAGTTATTGGCTACACCTTC
CDR3 protein: CASSRRGTVIGYTF

clone size: -
V gene: TRBV29-1
J gene: TRBJ2-3
D gene: TRBD2
CDR3 DNA: TGCAGCGTAGGACTAGCGGGAGGAAGCACAGATACGCAGTATTTT
CDR3 protein: CSVGLAGGSTDTQYF

clone size: -
V gene: TRBV7-2
J gene: TRBJ2-7
D gene: TRBD2
CDR3 DNA: TGTGCCAGCAGCCGCCGGGGGGTAGACTACGAGCAGTACTTC
CDR3 protein: CASSRRGVDYEQYF

clone size: -
V gene: TRBV21-1
J gene: TRBJ1-3
D gene: -
CDR3 DNA: TGTGCCAGCAGCAAAATTTGCCAGGGGTCGGAGGTAAGAGACACCATATATTTT
CDR3 protein: CASSKICQGSEVRDTIYF

clone size: -
V gene: TRBV19
J gene: TRBJ2-7
D gene: TRBD1
CDR3 DNA: TGTGCCAGTAGATGGACAGGGGCTAGGACCTACGAGCAGTACTTC
CDR3 protein: CASRWTGARTYEQYF

clone size: -
V gene: TRBV30
J gene: TRBJ1-6
D gene: -
CDR3 DNA: TGTGCCTGGAGTGTATTCCCGGTTGGACAAGAGAATTCACCCCTCCACTTT
CDR3 protein: CAWSVFPVGQENSPLHF

clone size: -
V gene: TRBV9
J gene: TRBJ2-7
D gene: TRBD1
CDR3 DNA: TGTGCCAGCAGCGTGACAGGGGGGGCTAGCCAAATCTACGAGCAGTACTTC
CDR3 protein: CASSVTGGASQIYEQYF

clone size: once
V gene: TRBV6-2/TRBV6-3
J gene: TRBJ2-7
D gene: -
CDR3 DNA: TGTGCCAGCAGTCCCCGGACCAATAGCGGCGAGCAGTACTTC
CDR3 protein: CASSPRTNSGEQYF

clone size: -
V gene: TRBV2
J gene: TRBJ1-5
D gene: TRBD1
CDR3 DNA: TGTGCCAGCAGGGACAGGCTCAATCAGCCCCAGCATTTT
CDR3 protein: CASRDRLNQPQHF

clone size: -
V gene: TRBV30
J gene: TRBJ1-3
D gene: -
CDR3 DNA: TGTGCCTGGTCCAGGGACTCTGGAAACACCATATATTTT
CDR3 protein: CAWSRDSGNTIYF

clone size: -
V gene: TRBV28
J gene: TRBJ1-2
D gene: -
CDR3 DNA: TGTGCCAGCGCGAAGGGGCTCAACTATGGCTACACCTTC
CDR3 protein: CASAKGLNYGYTF

clone size: -
V gene: TRBV24-1
J gene: TRBJ1-1
D gene: -
CDR3 DNA: TGTGCCACCAGTGATGGACCGACAGCTGAAGCTTTCTTT
CDR3 protein: CATSDGPTAEAFF

clone size: -
V gene: TRBV25-1
J gene: TRBJ2-7
D gene: -
CDR3 DNA: TGTGCCAGCAGAGGGGATGGGTACGAGCAGTACTTC
CDR3 protein: CASRGDGYEQYF

clone size: -
V gene: TRBV4-2
J gene: TRBJ2-1
D gene: -
CDR3 DNA: TGTGCCAGCAGCCCTCGGGAGATCTCCTACAATGAGCAGTTCTTC
CDR3 protein: CASSPREISYNEQFF

clone size: -
V gene: TRBV11-3
J gene: TRBJ2-5
D gene: TRBD1
CDR3 DNA: TGTGCCAGCAGCTTAAGGGGACAGGGTGGAGAGACCCAGTACTTC
CDR3 protein: CASSLRGQGGETQYF

clone size: -
V gene: TRBV10-3
J gene: TRBJ1-1
D gene: -
CDR3 DNA: TGTGCCATCAGTGAAAACGGGGGTAATACTGAAGCTTTCTTT
CDR3 protein: CAISENGGNTEAFF

clone size: once
V gene: TRBV5-3
J gene: TRBJ2-2
D gene: TRBD1
CDR3 DNA: TGTGCCAGAAGCCATACGACAGGGGCCGGGGAGCTGTTTTTT
CDR3 protein: CARSHTTGAGELFF

clone size: -
V gene: TRBV14
J gene: TRBJ1-2
D gene: TRBD1
CDR3 DNA: TGTGCCAGCAGCCGACACCTACAGGGGGCCTTCTATGGCTACACCTTC
CDR3 protein: CASSRHLQGAFYGYTF

clone size: few
V gene: TRBV10-2
J gene: TRBJ1-5
D gene: -
CDR3 DNA: TGCGCCAGCAGTGAGACAGGAAATCAGCCCCAGCATTTT
CDR3 protein: CASSETGNQPQHF